This T cell receptor (beta chain) was identified in a study of beta chain features in type 1 diabetes (dated by TCRdb to 2017 to 2018). For context, the study as a whole: Mean age, gender distribution, total cell number and subset yield did not differ between patients and healthy donors. In the study, recently diagnosed type 1 diabetes patients and matched healthy donors were compared on the TCRB repertoires of their sorted circulating CD4+ T cell subsets. Regulatory and stem cell-like memory subsets were isolated from only 8 patients and 8 healthy donors, whereas naive and central memory subsets came from all 30 or so donors. A total of over 95,000,000 sorted cells were examined across all samples, and RNA yield correlated strongly with the number of cells per subset. Study-wide findings and limitations: PCR might favor shorter templates, but patient and control samples were amplified and corrected together, so any skew would affect both groups equally. Naive, central memory and regulatory TCRB repertoires appeared more similar among patients than among healthy donors. Fewer insertions and more nucleotide deletions at VDJ recombination sites were observed in patients with type 1 diabetes, implying thymic rearrangement abnormalities. Because cDNA was sequenced instead of genomic DNA, activated cells with high expression could be over-represented, although the groups did not differ in activation or CD3 levels. In all four CD4+ subsets, TCRB CDR3 length was moderately but significantly shorter in type 1 diabetes patients. Only small numbers of individuals were included in the HLA sub-analyses, which left unresolved whether HLA type had any influence on TCRB rearrangement.

Each donor gave one peripheral blood draw, averaging approximately 110 mL, which was collected into heparinised tubes. A BD FACSAria II was used to sort naive, central memory, regulatory and stem cell-like memory CD4+ T cells with a panel that included CD45RO, CCR7, CD25, CD127, CD95 and CD27. Purity was above 95% for every sorted population. Right away, PBMCs were isolated by Lymphoprep density gradient centrifugation and were stained directly, with no culture step. To minimize batch effects, samples were stained and sorted in pairs, one healthy donor with one patient per experiment. The junction shows trimming of 5 bases on V and 2 bases on J, and the gene matches do not reach 6 bases of it. The CDR3 runs 15 amino acids, cysteine and phenylalanine included. Only the CDR3 region is kept as DNA, spanning 45 bases read in frame from base 1. Per the germline V gene, MNHEY is the CDR1 and SVGAGI is the CDR2.

The High Capacity cDNA Reverse Transcription Kit was used to reverse transcribe all of the isolated RNA, meaning that expressed TCRB transcripts were what got sequenced. For stem cell-like memory T cell samples, survey-depth immunoSEQ sequencing was used, averaging approximately 910,000 total reads per sample. After sorted cells were lysed in RLT buffer, RNA was extracted with DNase-treated RNeasy Micro or Mini kits, with the choice depending on cell number. Each cell subset was processed on its own to prevent cross-contamination, while patient and healthy donor samples were processed together. Using the immunoSEQ multiplex PCR, TCRB sequences were amplified from cDNA into 87-bp fragments spanning the CDR3 region. Sequencing of the amplicons was done on the Illumina HiSeq platform. Per the original workflow: Synthetic template baselines were used to correct PCR bias computationally, reads within Hamming distance 2 were collapsed together, and singletons that could not be merged were discarded. By aligning reads against IMGT, V, D and J genes, CDR3 length, and insertions or deletions at six rearrangement sites were assigned. Within each subset, clonotype counts were normalized to sorted cell number, and only after that were true diversity and Gini coefficients computed with the tcR R package. Repertoire sharing was quantified using the overlap coefficient calculated on TCRB nucleotide sequences. TCRdb retrieved this table from immuneACCESS and kept in-frame rearrangements only. Not all clones are present; in checked studies, unresolved V genes account for under half, and no reason is known for the remainder. D and trimming were read from the DNA, whereas the V and J calls and clone size are those reported in that table. Counted in this sample were approximately 27,000 clones; roughly 50% of them appeared once. The ten biggest clones cover 0.3% to 0.35% of the sample.

Concerning this clone itself: The target of this receptor is not known. Per-base qualities were not stored, and no clone one base away is much larger.

Sequenced material: stem cell memory CD4+ T cells from blood. Taken with the paper, the label for cell subset or site translates to: stem cell-like memory CD4+ T cells. The chain uses TRBV6-5 and TRBJ1-3, and 7 junction bases match TRBD1. The source is a man aged 30 to 39 with type 1 diabetes. This receptor has the CDR3 CASSLQTGAGNTIYF. The bases read TGTGCCAGCAGTCTACAAACAGGGGCTGGAAACACCATATATTTT.